This TCR beta chain was documented in a study of T cells after yellow fever vaccination. Across the study: SMART-Seq v4 Ultra Low Input handled preparation of low-cell-number fractions. Points from the study as a whole: Only a minor proportion of clonotypes was detected across both CD4 and CD8 compartments. Post-booster reappearance was seen for most primary-vaccination clones (around 96% CD4, 75% to 90% CD8).

This clonotype was found a few times. Antigen unknown. Germline CDR1 reads DFQATT; CDR2 reads SNEGSKA (reference sequence). The CDR3 is 15 amino acids. V lost 5 bases, J lost 2 bases, and 11 bases stayed unmatched. Generation of TCR cDNA used 5'RACE template switching (which added a universal primer site and UMIs). TCRdb fed the 5' RACE reads into MiXCR, producing one record per CDR3 protein. Of about 430,000 distinct CDR3 sequences detected, around 20% appear once; the ten largest clones hold 18%. This clonotype originated in a man between 18 and 35 years old who received the YFV17D yellow fever vaccine. This sample comprised PBMCs, obtained before the yellow fever booster vaccination. The chain couples TRBV20-1 to TRBJ2-7, with TRBD2 identical over 8 bases. The CDR3 sequence: CSAAPAGGDTYEQYF. CDR3 DNA sequence: TGCAGTGCTGCCCCGGCGGGGGGAGATACCTACGAGCAGTACTTC.